Given below is one T cell receptor (beta chain) in context. Its antigen remains unidentified. No much larger clone is present one base from it, and per-base qualities are unavailable. All of the isolated RNA was reverse transcribed with the High Capacity cDNA Reverse Transcription Kit, so expressed TCRB transcripts were sequenced. Deep immunoSEQ sequencing was applied to naive, central memory and regulatory T cell samples, giving an average of about 3.4 million total reads per sample. Sorted cells were lysed in RLT buffer, and RNA was extracted using DNase-treated RNeasy Micro or Mini kits according to cell number. Each cell subset was processed on its own to prevent cross-contamination, while patient and healthy donor samples were processed together. TCRB sequences were amplified from cDNA with the immunoSEQ multiplex PCR, producing 87-bp fragments spanning the CDR3 region. The amplicons were sequenced using the Illumina HiSeq platform. The authors' pipeline ran thus. PCR bias was computationally corrected using synthetic template baselines, reads within Hamming distance 2 were collapsed, and singletons that could not be merged were discarded. Reads were aligned against IMGT so that V, D and J genes, CDR3 length and insertions or deletions at six rearrangement sites could be assigned. Within each subset, clonotype counts were normalized to the number of sorted cells before true diversity and Gini coefficients were calculated with the tcR R package. The overlap coefficient, calculated on TCRB nucleotide sequences, was used to measure repertoire sharing. As a proxy for the pre-selection repertoire, out-of-frame TCRB sequences from naive cells were analyzed. TCRdb provides this immuneACCESS table in a form limited to in-frame rearrangements. Some clones are lacking; in checked studies, under half of them reflect an unresolved V gene, and why the rest are absent is not known. Clonal size and the V and J genes are those of that table, whereas D and trimming came from the DNA. This sample has 620,000 or so clones in its table, and around 15% of those were observed once. The ten largest clones add up to roughly 0.098% of the sample.

These data are taken from a study of beta chain features in type 1 diabetes (dated by TCRdb to 2016 to 2018). The study in broad terms: Patients and healthy donors did not differ in mean age, gender distribution, total cell number or subset yield. Naive and central memory subsets were obtained from all 30 or so donors, but regulatory and stem cell-like memory subsets were isolated from only 8 patients and roughly eight healthy donors. The study compared TCRB repertoires of sorted circulating CD4+ T cell subsets between recently diagnosed type 1 diabetes patients and matched healthy donors. A total of 85 million to 110 million sorted cells were examined across all samples, and RNA yield correlated strongly with the number of cells per subset.

Its CDR3 holds 10 amino acids, cysteine through phenylalanine. Only the CDR3 DNA stays, 30 bases, in frame from base 1. The CDR1 and CDR2 encoded by the germline V gene are SGHTA and FQGTGA. V is reduced by 2 bases and J by 8 bases, leaving a spacing of 1 base between them. Each donor gave one peripheral blood draw, about 110 mL on average, collected into heparinised tubes. A BD FACSAria II was used to sort naive, central memory, regulatory and stem cell-like memory CD4+ T cells with a panel that included CD45RO, CCR7, CD25, CD127, CD95 and CD27. All sorted populations exceeded 98% purity. PBMCs were isolated right away by Lymphoprep density gradient centrifugation and were stained directly, without culture. Samples were stained and sorted in pairs, with one healthy donor and one patient per experiment, so that batch effects were minimized. Study-level results and caveats: HLA sub-analyses involved small numbers of individuals, so any influence of HLA type on TCRB rearrangement remained unresolved. In all four CD4+ subsets, TCRB CDR3 length was moderately but significantly shorter in type 1 diabetes patients. Sequencing cDNA rather than genomic DNA could over-represent highly expressing activated cells, although activation and CD3 levels did not differ between groups. Naive, central memory and regulatory TCRB repertoires appeared to be more similar among patients than among healthy donors. Shorter templates might have been favored by PCR, but patient and control samples were amplified and corrected together, so both groups would have been affected equally by any skew. Fewer insertions and more nucleotide deletions at VDJ recombination sites were observed in patients with type 1 diabetes, implying thymic rearrangement abnormalities.

This sequence uses TRBV7-3 and TRBJ2-1; confidence is insufficient to name the D gene. The source material was naive CD4+ T cells from blood. The cell subset or site label, read with the paper, signifies: true naive CD4+ T cells. This sequence was found in a man aged 18-30 years in good health. The CDR3 protein: CASSLDEQFF. In nucleotides, the sequence is TGTGCCAGCAGCTTAGATGAGCAGTTCTTC.